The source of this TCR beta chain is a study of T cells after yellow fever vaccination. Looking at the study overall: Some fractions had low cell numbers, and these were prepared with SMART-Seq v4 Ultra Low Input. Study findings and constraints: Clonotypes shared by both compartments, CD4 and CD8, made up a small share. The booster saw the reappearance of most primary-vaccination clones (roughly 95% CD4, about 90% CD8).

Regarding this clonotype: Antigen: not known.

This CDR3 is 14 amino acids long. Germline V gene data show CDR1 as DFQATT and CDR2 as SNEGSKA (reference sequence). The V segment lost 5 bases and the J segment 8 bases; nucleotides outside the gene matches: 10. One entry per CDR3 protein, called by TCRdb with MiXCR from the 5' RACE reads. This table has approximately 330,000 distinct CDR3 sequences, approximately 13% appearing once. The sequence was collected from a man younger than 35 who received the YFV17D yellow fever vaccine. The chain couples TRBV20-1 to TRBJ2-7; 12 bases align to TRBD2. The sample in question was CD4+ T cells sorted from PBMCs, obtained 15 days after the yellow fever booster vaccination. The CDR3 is CSARDLAGGLQQYF. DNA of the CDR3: TGCAGTGCTCGGGATCTAGCGGGGGGGCTCCAGCAGTACTTC.